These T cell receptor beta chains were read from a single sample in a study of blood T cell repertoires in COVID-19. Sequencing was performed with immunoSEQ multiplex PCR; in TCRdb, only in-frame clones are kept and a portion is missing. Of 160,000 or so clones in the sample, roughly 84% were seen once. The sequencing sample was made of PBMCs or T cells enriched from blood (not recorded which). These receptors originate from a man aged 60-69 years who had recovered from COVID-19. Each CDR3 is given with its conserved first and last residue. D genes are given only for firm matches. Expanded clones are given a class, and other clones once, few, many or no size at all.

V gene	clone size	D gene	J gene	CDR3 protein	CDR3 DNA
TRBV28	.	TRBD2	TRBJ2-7	CASTDSGRDEQYF	TGTGCCAGCACCGATAGCGGGAGGGACGAGCAGTACTTC
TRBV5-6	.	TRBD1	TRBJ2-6	CASETPGQRGSGANVLTF	TGTGCCAGCGAAACTCCGGGACAGAGGGGTTCGGGGGCCAACGTCCTGACTTTC
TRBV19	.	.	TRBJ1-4	CASRPRGAGEKLFF	TGTGCCAGTAGACCCCGGGGGGCCGGTGAAAAACTGTTTTTT
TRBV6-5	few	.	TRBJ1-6	CASSIQGYNSPLHF	TGTGCCAGCAGTATCCAGGGTTATAATTCACCCCTCCACTTT
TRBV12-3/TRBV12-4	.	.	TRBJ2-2	CASTRRRTGELFF	TGTGCCAGCACTCGACGGAGGACCGGGGAGCTGTTTTTT
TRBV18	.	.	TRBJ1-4	CASSPVRGRDEKLFF	TGTGCCAGCTCCCCCGTCAGGGGTCGTGATGAAAAACTGTTTTTT
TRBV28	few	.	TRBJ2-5	CASSFRTDQETQYF	TGTGCCAGCAGTTTTAGGACAGACCAAGAGACCCAGTACTTC
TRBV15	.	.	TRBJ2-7	CATSRDQSQGYEQYF	TGTGCCACCAGCAGAGATCAAAGCCAGGGCTACGAGCAGTACTTC
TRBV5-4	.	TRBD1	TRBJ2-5	CASSLHLQGEETQYF	TGTGCCAGCAGCTTGCACCTCCAGGGGGAGGAGACCCAGTACTTC
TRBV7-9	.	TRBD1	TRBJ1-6	CASSGRDRVLVSNSPLHF	TGTGCCAGCAGCGGCCGGGACAGGGTTCTAGTCAGTAATTCACCCCTCCACTTT
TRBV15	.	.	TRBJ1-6	CATSRDRRESPLHF	TGTGCCACCAGCAGAGATAGGAGGGAATCACCCCTCCACTTT
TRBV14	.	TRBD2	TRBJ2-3	CASASGVSTDTQYF	TGTGCCAGCGCTAGCGGGGTGAGCACAGATACGCAGTATTTT
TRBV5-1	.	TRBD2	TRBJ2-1	CASSQPLSGSSYNEQFF	TGCGCCAGCAGCCAGCCCCTAAGCGGGAGCTCCTACAATGAGCAGTTCTTC
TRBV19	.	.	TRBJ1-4	CASSGRRGGGEKLFF	TGTGCCAGTAGTGGCCGGAGGGGCGGAGGTGAAAAACTGTTTTTT
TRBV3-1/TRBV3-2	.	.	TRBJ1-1	CASSQDLRGSYEAFF	TGTGCCAGCAGCCAAGATCTGCGGGGGAGTTATGAAGCTTTCTTT
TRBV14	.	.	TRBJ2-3	CASSPGVGGLTDTQYF	TGTGCCAGCAGCCCGGGTGTGGGGGGGCTCACAGATACGCAGTATTTT
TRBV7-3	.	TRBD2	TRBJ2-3	CASSTRTSGIHTTDTQYF	TGTGCCAGCAGCACGAGGACTAGCGGGATCCATACTACAGATACGCAGTATTTT
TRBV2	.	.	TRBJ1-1	CASSEEGFGTEAFF	TGTGCCAGCAGTGAAGAGGGGTTTGGCACTGAAGCTTTCTTT
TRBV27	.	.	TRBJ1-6	CASSLSGSSYNSPLHF	TGTGCCAGCAGTTTATCAGGGAGCTCCTATAATTCACCCCTCCACTTT
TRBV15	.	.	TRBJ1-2	CATSRGGQFAYGYTF	TGTGCCACCAGCAGGGGCGGACAGTTTGCCTATGGCTACACCTTC
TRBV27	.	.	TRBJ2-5	CASSFQGRQETQYF	TGTGCCAGCAGTTTTCAGGGAAGGCAAGAGACCCAGTACTTC
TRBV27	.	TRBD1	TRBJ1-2	CASSLYTGVPYGYTF	TGTGCCAGCAGTTTATATACAGGGGTCCCCTATGGCTACACCTTC
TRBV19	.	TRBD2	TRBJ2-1	CASSATSGGLYNEQFF	TGTGCCAGTAGTGCAACTAGCGGGGGCCTGTACAATGAGCAGTTCTTC
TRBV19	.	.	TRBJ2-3	CASSPERAGLSTDTQYF	TGTGCCAGTAGTCCCGAGAGAGCGGGCCTCAGCACAGATACGCAGTATTTT
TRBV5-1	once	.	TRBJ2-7	CASRTGQAYEQYF	TGCGCCAGCAGAACCGGACAAGCCTACGAGCAGTACTTC
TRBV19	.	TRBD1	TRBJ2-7	CASSRDRGATSEQYF	TGTGCCAGTAGCCGGGACAGGGGGGCCACTAGCGAGCAGTACTTC
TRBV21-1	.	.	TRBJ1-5	CASSTRTQNQPQHF	TGTGCCAGCAGCACCAGGACTCAGAATCAGCCCCAGCATTTT
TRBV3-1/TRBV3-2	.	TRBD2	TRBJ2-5	CASSLRTSEETQYF	TGTGCCAGCAGTCTCAGGACTAGCGAAGAGACCCAGTACTTC
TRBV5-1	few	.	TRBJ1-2	CASSLDSTGDYGYTF	TGCGCCAGCAGCTTGGATAGCACCGGAGACTATGGCTACACCTTC
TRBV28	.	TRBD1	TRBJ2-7	CASSVTGQGYKQYF	TGTGCCAGCAGTGTCACGGGACAGGGATATAAGCAGTACTTC
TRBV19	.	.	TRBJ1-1	CASSIDPLNRMQAFF	TGTGCCAGTAGTATTGACCCCCTAAACAGGATGCAAGCTTTCTTT
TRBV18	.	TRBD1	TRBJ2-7	CASSPSTGDYEQYF	TGTGCCAGCTCACCCTCCACAGGGGACTACGAGCAGTACTTC
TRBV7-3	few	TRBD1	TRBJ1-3	CASSQRQGSTIYF	TGTGCCAGCAGCCAAAGACAGGGGAGCACCATATATTTT
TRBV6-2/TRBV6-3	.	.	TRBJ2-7	CASSSVDSTYEQYF	TGTGCCAGCAGTTCCGTGGACTCTACCTACGAGCAGTACTTC
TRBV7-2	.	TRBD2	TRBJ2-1	CASSQGLASGEQFF	TGTGCCAGCAGCCAAGGACTAGCTTCTGGGGAGCAGTTCTTC
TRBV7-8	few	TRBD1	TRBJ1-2	CASSLDRAGGNYGYTF	TGTGCCAGCAGCTTAGATAGGGCAGGGGGTAACTATGGCTACACCTTC
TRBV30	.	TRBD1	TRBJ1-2	CAWSDVTGEGGYTF	TGTGCCTGGAGTGATGTGACAGGGGAAGGTGGCTACACCTTC
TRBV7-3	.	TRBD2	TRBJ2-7	CASSPGTSGSGEQYF	TGTGCCAGCAGCCCCGGGACTAGCGGGAGCGGAGAGCAGTACTTC
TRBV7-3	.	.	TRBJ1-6	CASRGPNNSPLHF	TGTGCCAGCAGGGGCCCCAATAATTCACCCCTCCACTTT
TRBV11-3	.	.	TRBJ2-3	CASSPRDKRDTQYF	TGTGCCAGCAGCCCCCGGGACAAAAGGGATACGCAGTATTTT
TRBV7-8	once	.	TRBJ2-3	CASSLYLRDSGTDTQYF	TGTGCCAGCAGCCTGTACCTCAGGGACTCGGGAACAGATACGCAGTATTTT
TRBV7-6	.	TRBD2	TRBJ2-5	CASSLAGGRGETQYF	TGTGCCAGCAGCTTAGCGGGCGGGAGAGGGGAGACCCAGTACTTC
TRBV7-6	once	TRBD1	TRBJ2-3	CASSLGTGSTDTQYF	TGTGCCAGCAGCTTAGGGACAGGGAGCACAGATACGCAGTATTTT
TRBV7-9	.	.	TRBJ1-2	CASSLQGAPSFYGYTF	TGTGCCAGCAGCTTACAAGGGGCCCCTTCTTTCTATGGCTACACCTTC
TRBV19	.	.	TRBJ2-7	CASARGYEQYF	TGTGCCAGCGCCCGAGGCTACGAGCAGTACTTC
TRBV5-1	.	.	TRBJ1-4	CASSLALGAGEKLFF	TGCGCCAGCAGCTTGGCCCTGGGGGCGGGTGAAAAACTGTTTTTT
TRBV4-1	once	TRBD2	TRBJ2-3	CASSQDHGTTTDTQYF	TGCGCCAGCAGCCAAGATCATGGGACTACAACAGATACGCAGTATTTT
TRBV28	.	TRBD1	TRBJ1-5	CASSRQGVVLPQHF	TGTGCCAGCAGTCGACAGGGCGTAGTCTTGCCCCAGCATTTT
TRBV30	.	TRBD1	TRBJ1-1	CAWSAWDRGTLNTEAFF	TGTGCCTGGAGTGCGTGGGACAGGGGGACGTTGAACACTGAAGCTTTCTTT
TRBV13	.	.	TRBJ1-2	CASSLQQNYGYTF	TGTGCCAGCAGCCTACAGCAAAACTATGGCTACACCTTC
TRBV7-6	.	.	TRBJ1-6	CASSESLDGSSYNSPLHF	TGTGCCAGCAGCGAGAGTTTGGACGGGAGCTCCTATAATTCACCCCTCCACTTT
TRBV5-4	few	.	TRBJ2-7	CASSFGGPLDF	TGTGCCAGCAGCTTCGGCGGGCCGCTGGACTTC